This T cell receptor (beta chain) comes out of a study of spatial heterogeneity in lung cancer (dated by TCRdb to between 2018 and 2020). Regarding the study in general: Samples were obtained from 72 patients with early-stage, untreated non-small cell lung cancer from the lung TRACERx cohort. In the raw uncorrected reads, each unique combination of TCR and UMI appeared on average more than ten times. At surgery, both alpha and beta chains were TCR-sequenced in about 200 tumor regions, roughly 64 matched nontumor lung samples and just over 55 PBMC samples. Nonsynonymous mutation counts, determined by whole-exome sequencing of tumor tissue, were related to TCR repertoire features. Follow-up PBMC samples were sequenced whenever available, with a median time to follow-up of approximately 25 months after resection. More beta-chain than alpha-chain transcripts were consistently detected, likely reflecting higher beta-chain transcript abundance. In non-small cell lung cancer, the study quantitatively compared TCR alpha and beta repertoires across several tumor regions, matched nontumor lung, and blood. General findings and caveats noted by the study authors: Ubiquitous expanded tumor TCRs were found in blood more often at tumor resection than at routine follow-up. Confirming at a functional level the hypothesis that regional TCRs recognize regional mutations was considered to require additional single-cell paired TCR alpha and beta sequencing. Only roughly 14 patients were included in comparisons of baseline and follow-up blood repertoires.

According to the study, the label for this sample's time point signals: blood at routine non-recurrence follow-up after resection. Whole RNA extracted from tumor and nontumor lung tissue, or from cryopreserved PBMC samples, was used for TCR sequencing without cell sorting. A patient was chosen for TCR sequencing only when enough RNA was available from at least two tumor regions. Turning to this clonotype: This clone's antigen is unknown. Base qualities are not provided; no much larger clone lies one nucleotide away.

Library preparation used 5' RACE. This sample was sequenced with a NextSeq 500. To allow correction of PCR and sequencing errors, the TCR library protocol tagged every TCR cDNA molecule with a unique molecular identifier. The paper's processing steps were these. TCR identification, UMI-based error correction and CDR3 extraction were performed with Decombinator tools. Expanded TCRs were defined as those above a frequency of 2 per 1,000, corresponding to the top 1% of the tumor frequency distribution. Renyi diversity was calculated using the R vegan package after each repertoire was subsampled 100 times to 5,000 TCRs. CDR3 similarity networks were built from amino acid triplet string-kernel similarity, connecting CDR3s with pairwise similarity above 0.82. The public reads were quality trimmed at Q25 with fastp and then assembled into clones with MiXCR by TCRdb, keeping productive beta chains. One record per CDR3 amino acid sequence lists the most common genes and DNA. These V and J calls originate from TCRdb's pipeline instead of the authors' own analysis. The sample table lists around 120,000 distinct CDR3 sequences, over 9% of them with a count of one. Over 15% of the sample is held by the ten biggest clonotypes.

This TCR was recovered from a male donor with early-stage non-small cell lung cancer. This specimen consisted of PBMCs, obtained at follow-up.

The DNA is TGTGCCAGCAGTTTCGCCAGTGTCTCTGGCTACACCTTC. Its protein product is CASSFASVSGYTF. Recombination joined TRBV27 with TRBJ1-2, with the identity of the D gene unclear. Trimming removed 3 bases from V and 7 bases from J, leaving 12 bases between the germline ends. The CDR3 has 13 amino acids, counting the end cysteine and phenylalanine. Only the CDR3 DNA is retained, 39 bases long and in frame from the first base. CDR1 and CDR2 are read off the germline V gene (reference sequence) as MNHEY and SMNVEV.